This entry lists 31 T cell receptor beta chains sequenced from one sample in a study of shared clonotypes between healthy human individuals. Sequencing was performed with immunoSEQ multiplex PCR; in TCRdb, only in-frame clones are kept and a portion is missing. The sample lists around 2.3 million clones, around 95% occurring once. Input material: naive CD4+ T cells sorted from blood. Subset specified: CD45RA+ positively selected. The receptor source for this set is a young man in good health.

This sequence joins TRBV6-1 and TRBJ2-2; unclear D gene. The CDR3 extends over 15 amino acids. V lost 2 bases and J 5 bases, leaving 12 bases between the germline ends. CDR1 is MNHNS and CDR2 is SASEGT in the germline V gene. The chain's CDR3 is CASSEMSTITGELFF. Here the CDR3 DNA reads TGTGCCAGCAGTGAAATGAGTACCATTACCGGGGAGCTGTTTTTT.

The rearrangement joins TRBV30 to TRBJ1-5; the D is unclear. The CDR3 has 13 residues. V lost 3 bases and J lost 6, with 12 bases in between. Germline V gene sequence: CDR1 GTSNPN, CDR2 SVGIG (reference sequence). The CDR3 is CAWSLGSGQPQHF. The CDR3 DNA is TGTGCCTGGAGCCTGGGTAGTGGTCAGCCCCAGCATTTT.

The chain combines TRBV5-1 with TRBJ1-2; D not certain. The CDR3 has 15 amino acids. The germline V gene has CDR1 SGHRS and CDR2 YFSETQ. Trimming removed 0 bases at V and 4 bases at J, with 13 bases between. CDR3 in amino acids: CASSLGSGAGYGYTF. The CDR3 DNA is TGCGCCAGCAGCTTGGGGTCGGGTGCCGGCTATGGCTACACCTTC.

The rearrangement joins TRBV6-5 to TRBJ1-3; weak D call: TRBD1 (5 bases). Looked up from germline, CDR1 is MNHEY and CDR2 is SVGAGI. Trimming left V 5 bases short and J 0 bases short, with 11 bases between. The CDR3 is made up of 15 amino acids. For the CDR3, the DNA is TGTGCCAGCAGTGCCCACAGGAGCTCTGGAAACACCATATATTTT. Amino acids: CASSAHRSSGNTIYF.

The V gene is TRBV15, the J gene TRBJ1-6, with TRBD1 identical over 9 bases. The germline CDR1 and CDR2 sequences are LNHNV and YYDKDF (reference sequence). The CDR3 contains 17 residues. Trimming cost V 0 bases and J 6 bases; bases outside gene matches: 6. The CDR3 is CATSRDRTGAGNSPLHF. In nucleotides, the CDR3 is TGTGCCACCAGCAGAGACCGGACAGGGGCCGGTAATTCACCCCTCCACTTT.

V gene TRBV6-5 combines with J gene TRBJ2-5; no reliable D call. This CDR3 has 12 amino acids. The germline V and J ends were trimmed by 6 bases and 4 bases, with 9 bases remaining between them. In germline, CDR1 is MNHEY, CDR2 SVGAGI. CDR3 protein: CASSRRAETQYF. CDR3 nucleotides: TGTGCCAGCAGCCGACGTGCAGAGACCCAGTACTTC.

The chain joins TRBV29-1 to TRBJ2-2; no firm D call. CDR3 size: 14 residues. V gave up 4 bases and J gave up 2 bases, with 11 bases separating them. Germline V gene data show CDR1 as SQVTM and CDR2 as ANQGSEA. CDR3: CSVVWQRNTGELFF. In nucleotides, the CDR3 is TGCAGCGTTGTTTGGCAGCGAAACACCGGGGAGCTGTTTTTT.

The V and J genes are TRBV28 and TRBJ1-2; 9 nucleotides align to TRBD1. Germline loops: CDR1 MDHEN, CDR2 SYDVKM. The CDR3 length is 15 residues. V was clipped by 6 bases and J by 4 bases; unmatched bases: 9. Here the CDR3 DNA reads TGTGCCAGCAGACCAAGGGACAGGGCTAGCTATGGCTACACCTTC. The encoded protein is CASRPRDRASYGYTF.

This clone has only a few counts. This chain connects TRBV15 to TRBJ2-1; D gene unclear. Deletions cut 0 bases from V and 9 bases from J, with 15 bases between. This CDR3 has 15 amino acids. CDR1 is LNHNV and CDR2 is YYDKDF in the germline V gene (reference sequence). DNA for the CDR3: TGTGCCACCAGCAGAGATGCGCTTTCGGTGGGTGAGCAGTTCTTC. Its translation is CATSRDALSVGEQFF.

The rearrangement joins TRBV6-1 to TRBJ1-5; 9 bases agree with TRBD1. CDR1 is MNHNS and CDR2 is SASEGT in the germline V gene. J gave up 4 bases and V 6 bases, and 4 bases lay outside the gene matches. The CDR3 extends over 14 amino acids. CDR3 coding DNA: TGTGCCAGCAGGCTCGGGACAGGGAATCAGCCCCAGCATTTT. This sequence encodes CASRLGTGNQPQHF.

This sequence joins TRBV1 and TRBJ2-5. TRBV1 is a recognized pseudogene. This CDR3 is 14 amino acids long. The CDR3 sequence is CTSSQDRVGVTQYF. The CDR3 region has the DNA TGCACCAGCAGCCAAGACAGGGTCGGGGTCACCCAGTACTTC.

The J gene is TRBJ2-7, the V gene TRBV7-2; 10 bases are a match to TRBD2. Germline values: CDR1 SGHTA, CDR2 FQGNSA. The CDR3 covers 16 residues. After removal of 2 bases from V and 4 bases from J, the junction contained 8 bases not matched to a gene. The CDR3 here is CASSLLLAGGSYEQYF. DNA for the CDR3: TGTGCCAGCAGCTTACTATTAGCGGGGGGAAGTTACGAGCAGTACTTC. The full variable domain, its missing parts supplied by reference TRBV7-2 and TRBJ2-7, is GAGVSQSPSNKVTEKGKDVELRCDPISGHTALYWYRQSLGQGLEFLIYFQGNSAPDKSGLPSDRFSAERTGGSVSTLTIQRTQQEDSAVYLCASSLLLAGGSYEQYFGPGTRLTVT.

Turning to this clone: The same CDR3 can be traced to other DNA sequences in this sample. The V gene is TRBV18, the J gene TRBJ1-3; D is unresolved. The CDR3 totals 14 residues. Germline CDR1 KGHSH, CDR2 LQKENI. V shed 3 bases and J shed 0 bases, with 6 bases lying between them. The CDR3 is CASSPYNSGNTIYF. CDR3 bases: TGTGCCAGCTCACCCTATAACTCTGGAAACACCATATATTTT.

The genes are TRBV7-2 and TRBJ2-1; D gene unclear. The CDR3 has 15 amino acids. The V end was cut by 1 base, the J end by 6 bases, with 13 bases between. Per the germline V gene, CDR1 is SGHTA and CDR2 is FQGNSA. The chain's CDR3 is CASSLGGSSSNEQFF. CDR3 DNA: TGTGCCAGCAGCTTAGGGGGTAGCTCAAGCAATGAGCAGTTCTTC.

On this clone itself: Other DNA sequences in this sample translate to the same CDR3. The CDR3 reads CASSLTENYGYTF. The CDR3 DNA follows: TGTGCCAGCAGTTTGACAGAGAACTATGGCTACACCTTC. The chain links TRBV28 to TRBJ1-2; possibly TRBD1 for D (5 bases). Trimming left V 3 bases short and J 2 bases short, with 7 bases between. The CDR3 loop spans 13 amino acids. Germline-derived CDR1 and CDR2 are MDHEN and SYDVKM.

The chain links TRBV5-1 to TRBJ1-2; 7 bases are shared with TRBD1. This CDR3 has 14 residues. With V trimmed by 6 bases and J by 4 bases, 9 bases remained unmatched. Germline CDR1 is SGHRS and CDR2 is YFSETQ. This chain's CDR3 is CASNPTEGAYGYTF. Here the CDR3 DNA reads TGCGCCAGCAACCCCACAGAGGGGGCCTATGGCTACACCTTC.

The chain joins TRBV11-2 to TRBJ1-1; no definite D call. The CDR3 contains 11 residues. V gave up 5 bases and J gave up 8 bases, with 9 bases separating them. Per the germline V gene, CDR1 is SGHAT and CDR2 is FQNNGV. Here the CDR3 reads CASSPREEAFF. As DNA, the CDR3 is TGTGCCAGCAGCCCCCGGGAGGAAGCTTTCTTT.

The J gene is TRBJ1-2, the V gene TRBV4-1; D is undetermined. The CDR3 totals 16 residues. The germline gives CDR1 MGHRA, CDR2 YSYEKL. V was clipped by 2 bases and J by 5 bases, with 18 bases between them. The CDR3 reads CASSQSAERPLYGYTF. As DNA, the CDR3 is TGCGCCAGCAGCCAATCGGCCGAACGACCTCTGTATGGCTACACCTTC.

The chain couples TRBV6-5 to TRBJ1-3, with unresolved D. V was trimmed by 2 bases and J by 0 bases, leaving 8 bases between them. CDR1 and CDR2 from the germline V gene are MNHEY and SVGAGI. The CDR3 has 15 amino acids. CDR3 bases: TGTGCCAGCAGTTACGGGTCATCCTCTGGAAACACCATATATTTT. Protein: CASSYGSSSGNTIYF.

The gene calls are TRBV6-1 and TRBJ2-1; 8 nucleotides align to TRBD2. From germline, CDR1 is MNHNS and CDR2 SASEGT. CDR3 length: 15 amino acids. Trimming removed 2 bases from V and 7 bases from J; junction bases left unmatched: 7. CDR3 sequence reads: CASSESSGPWNEQFF. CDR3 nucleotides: TGTGCCAGCAGTGAATCTAGCGGGCCATGGAATGAGCAGTTCTTC.

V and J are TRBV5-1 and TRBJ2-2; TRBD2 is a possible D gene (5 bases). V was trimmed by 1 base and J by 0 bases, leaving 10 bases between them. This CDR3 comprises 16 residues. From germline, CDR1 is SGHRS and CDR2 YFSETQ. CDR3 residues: CASSLISGANTGELFF. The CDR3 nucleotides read TGCGCCAGCAGCTTGATCAGCGGCGCGAACACCGGGGAGCTGTTTTTT.

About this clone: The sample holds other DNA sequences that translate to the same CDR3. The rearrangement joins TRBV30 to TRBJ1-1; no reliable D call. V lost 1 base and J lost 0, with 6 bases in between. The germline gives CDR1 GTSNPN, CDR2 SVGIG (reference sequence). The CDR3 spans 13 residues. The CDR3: CAWSEGMNTEAFF. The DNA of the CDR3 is TGTGCCTGGAGTGAGGGTATGAACACTGAAGCTTTCTTT.

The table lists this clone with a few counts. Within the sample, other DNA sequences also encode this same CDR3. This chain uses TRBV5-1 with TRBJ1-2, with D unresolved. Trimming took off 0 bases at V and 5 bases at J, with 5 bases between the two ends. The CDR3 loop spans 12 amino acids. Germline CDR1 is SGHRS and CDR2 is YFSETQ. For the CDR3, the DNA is TGCGCCAGCAGCTTGGACTCATATGGCTACACCTTC. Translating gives CASSLDSYGYTF.

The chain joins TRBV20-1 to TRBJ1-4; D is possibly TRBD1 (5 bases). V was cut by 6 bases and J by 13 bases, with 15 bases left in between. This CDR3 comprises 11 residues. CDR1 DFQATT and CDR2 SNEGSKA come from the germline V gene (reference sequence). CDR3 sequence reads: CSAQGAGRLFF. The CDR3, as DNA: TGCAGTGCCCAAGGCGCGGGGCGACTGTTTTTT.

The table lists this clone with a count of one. This CDR3 reads CASSQDWATSYEQYF. As DNA, the CDR3 is TGCGCCAGCAGCCAAGATTGGGCGACCTCCTACGAGCAGTACTTC. The V gene is TRBV4-3, the J gene TRBJ2-7; D unresolved. Deletions cut 0 bases from V and 0 bases from J, with 9 bases between. CDR3 size: 15 residues. CDR1 and CDR2 from the germline V gene are LGHNA and YSLEER.

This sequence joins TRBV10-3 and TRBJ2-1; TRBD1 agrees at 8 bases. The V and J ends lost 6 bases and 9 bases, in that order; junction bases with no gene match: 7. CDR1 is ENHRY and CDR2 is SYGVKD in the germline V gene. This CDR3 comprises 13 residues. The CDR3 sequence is CAISPDRDGEQFF. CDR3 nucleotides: TGTGCCATCAGCCCGGACAGGGACGGTGAGCAGTTCTTC.

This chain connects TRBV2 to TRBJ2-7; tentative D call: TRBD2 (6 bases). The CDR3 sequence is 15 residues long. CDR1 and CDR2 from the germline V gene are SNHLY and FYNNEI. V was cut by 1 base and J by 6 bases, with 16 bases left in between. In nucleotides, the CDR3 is TGTGCCAGCAGTGAAGGGCGGGGTGGCTTTCGCGAGCAGTACTTC. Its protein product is CASSEGRGGFREQYF.

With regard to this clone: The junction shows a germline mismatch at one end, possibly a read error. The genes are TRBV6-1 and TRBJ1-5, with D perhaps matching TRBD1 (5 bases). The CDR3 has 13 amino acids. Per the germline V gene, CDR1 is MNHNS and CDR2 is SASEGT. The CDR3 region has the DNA TGTGCCAGCAGCGAAGAGGGGATTCAGCCCCAGCATTTT. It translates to CASSEEGIQPQHF.

CDR3: CASSSRQGRPELFF. CDR3 in DNA: TGCGCCAGCAGCTCGAGACAGGGACGACCCGAGCTGTTTTTT. The gene calls are TRBV5-1 and TRBJ1-4; 7 nucleotides align to TRBD1. The CDR3 covers 14 residues. Germline V CDR1 and CDR2: SGHRS, YFSETQ. V shed 3 bases and J 14 bases; nucleotides not matched to a gene: 13.

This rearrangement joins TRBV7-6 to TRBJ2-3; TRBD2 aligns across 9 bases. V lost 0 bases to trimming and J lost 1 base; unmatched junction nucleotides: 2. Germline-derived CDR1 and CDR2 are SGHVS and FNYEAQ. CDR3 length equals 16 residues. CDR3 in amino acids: CASSLAGGGGTDTQYF. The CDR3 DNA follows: TGTGCCAGCAGCTTAGCTGGCGGGGGGGGCACAGATACGCAGTATTTT.

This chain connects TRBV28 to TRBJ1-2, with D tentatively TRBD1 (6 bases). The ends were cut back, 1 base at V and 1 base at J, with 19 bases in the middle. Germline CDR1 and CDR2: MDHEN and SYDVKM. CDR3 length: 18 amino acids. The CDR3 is CASSLLGQPTYFNYGYTF. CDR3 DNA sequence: TGTGCCAGCAGTTTATTAGGACAGCCGACCTACTTTAACTATGGCTACACCTTC.